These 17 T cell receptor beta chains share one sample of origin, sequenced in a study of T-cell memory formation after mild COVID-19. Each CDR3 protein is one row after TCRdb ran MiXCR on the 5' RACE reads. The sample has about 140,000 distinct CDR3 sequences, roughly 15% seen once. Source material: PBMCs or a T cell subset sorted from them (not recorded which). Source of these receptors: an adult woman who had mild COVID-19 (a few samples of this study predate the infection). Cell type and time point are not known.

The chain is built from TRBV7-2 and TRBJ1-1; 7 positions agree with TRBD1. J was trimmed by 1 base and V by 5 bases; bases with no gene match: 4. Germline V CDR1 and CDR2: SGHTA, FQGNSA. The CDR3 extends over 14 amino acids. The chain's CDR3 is CASSAGTANTEAFF. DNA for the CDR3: TGTGCCAGCAGCGCAGGGACAGCGAACACTGAAGCTTTCTTT. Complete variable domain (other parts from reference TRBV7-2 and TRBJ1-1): GAGVSQSPSNKVTEKGKDVELRCDPISGHTALYWYRQSLGQGLEFLIYFQGNSAPDKSGLPSDRFSAERTGGSVSTLTIQRTQQEDSAVYLCASSAGTANTEAFFGQGTRLTVV.

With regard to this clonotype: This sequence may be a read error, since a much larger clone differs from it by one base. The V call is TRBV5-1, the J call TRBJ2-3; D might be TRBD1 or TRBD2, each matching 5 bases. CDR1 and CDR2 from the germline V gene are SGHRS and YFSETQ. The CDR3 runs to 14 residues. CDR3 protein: CASRLGPSTDTQYF. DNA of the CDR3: TGCGCCAGCAGATTGGGACCGAGCACAGATACGCAGTATTTT.

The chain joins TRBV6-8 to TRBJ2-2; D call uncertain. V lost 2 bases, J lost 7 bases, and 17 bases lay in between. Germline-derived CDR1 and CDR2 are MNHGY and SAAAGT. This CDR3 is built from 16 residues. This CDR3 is CASSYTRLETGGELFF. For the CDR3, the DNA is TGTGCCAGCAGTTACACGAGACTCGAAACGGGCGGGGAGCTGTTTTTT.

The CDR3 coding sequence is TGTGCCAGTAGTATGCCGACAGGGGTAGGCACCGGGGAGCTGTTTTTT. This translates into CASSMPTGVGTGELFF. The chain carries TRBV19 and TRBJ2-2; 8 positions match TRBD1. The CDR3 has 16 residues. Trimming cost V 3 bases and J 4 bases; bases outside gene matches: 7. Germline V gene lookup returns CDR1 LNHDA and CDR2 SQIVND (reference sequence).

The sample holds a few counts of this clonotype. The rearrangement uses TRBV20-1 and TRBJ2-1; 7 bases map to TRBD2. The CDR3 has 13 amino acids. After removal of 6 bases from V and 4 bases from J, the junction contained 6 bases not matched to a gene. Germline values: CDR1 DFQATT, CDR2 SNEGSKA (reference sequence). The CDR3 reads CSASLADYNEQFF. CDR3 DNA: TGCAGTGCGAGTCTAGCGGATTACAATGAGCAGTTCTTC.

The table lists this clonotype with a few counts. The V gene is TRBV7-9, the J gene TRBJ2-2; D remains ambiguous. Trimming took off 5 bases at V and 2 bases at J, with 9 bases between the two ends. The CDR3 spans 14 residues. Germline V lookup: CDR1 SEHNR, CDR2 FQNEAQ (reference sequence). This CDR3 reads CASSAKINTGELFF. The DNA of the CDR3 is TGTGCCAGCAGCGCCAAGATCAACACCGGGGAGCTGTTTTTT.

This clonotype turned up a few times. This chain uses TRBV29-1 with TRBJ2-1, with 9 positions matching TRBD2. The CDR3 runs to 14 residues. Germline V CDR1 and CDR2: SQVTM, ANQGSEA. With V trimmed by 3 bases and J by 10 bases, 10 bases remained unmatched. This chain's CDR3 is CSVEEGASGEEQFF. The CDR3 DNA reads TGCAGCGTTGAGGAGGGGGCTAGCGGGGAAGAGCAGTTCTTC.

This CDR3 is CASIDSLSSGANVLTF. DNA for the CDR3: TGTGCCAGCATTGACAGCCTGAGCTCTGGGGCCAACGTCCTGACTTTC. This chain connects TRBV5-4 to TRBJ2-6, with D possibly matching TRBD1 (5 bases). The CDR3 contains 16 residues. Trimming took off 6 bases at V and 0 bases at J, with 13 bases between the two ends. In germline, CDR1 is SGHNT, CDR2 YYREEE (reference sequence).

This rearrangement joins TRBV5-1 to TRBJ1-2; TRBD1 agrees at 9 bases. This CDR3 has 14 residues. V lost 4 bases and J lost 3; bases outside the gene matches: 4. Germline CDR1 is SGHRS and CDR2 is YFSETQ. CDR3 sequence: CASSPGQGYYGYTF. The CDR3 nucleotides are TGCGCCAGCAGCCCGGGACAGGGTTACTATGGCTACACCTTC.

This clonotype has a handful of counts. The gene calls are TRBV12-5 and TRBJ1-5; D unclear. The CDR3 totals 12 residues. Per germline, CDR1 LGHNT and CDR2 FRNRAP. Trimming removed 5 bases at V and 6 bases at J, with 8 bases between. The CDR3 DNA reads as TGTGCTAGTGGTACGAGGAGTCAGCCCCAGCATTTT. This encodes CASGTRSQPQHF.

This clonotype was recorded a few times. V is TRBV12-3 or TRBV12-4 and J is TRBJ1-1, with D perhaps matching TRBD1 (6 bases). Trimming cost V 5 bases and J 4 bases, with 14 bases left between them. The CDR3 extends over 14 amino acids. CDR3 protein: CASSGQPSATEAFF. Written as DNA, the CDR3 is TGTGCCAGCAGTGGACAGCCCAGCGCCACTGAAGCTTTCTTT.

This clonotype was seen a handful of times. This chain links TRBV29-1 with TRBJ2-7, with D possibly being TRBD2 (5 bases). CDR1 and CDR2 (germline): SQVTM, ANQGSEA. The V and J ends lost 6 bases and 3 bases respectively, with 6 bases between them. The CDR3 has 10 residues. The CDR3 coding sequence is TGCAGCGTCCGGGACTACGAGCAGTACTTC. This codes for CSVRDYEQYF.

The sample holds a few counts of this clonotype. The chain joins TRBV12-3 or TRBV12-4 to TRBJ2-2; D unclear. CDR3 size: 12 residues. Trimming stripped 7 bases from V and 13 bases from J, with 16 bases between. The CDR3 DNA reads TGTGCCAGCACCACTCCCCCTAAGATGCTGTTTTTT. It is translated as CASTTPPKMLFF.

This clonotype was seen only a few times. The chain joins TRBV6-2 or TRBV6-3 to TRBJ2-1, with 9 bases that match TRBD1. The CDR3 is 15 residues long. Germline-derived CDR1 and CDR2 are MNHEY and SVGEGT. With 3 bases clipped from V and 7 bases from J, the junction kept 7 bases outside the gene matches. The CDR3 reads CASSYQPGQGNEQFF. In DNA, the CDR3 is TGTGCCAGCAGTTATCAGCCGGGACAGGGTAATGAGCAGTTCTTC.

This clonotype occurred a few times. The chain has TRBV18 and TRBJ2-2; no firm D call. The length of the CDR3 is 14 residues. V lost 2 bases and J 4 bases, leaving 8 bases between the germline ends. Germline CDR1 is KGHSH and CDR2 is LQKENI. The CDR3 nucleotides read TGTGCCAGCTCACCAAACAGAGGCACCGGGGAGCTGTTTTTT. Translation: CASSPNRGTGELFF.

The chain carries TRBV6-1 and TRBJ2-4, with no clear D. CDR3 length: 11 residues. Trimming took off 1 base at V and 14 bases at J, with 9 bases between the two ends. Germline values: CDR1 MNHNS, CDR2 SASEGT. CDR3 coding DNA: TGTGCCAGCAGTGAAGTTCTCCCCAAGTACTTC. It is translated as CASSEVLPKYF.

The CDR3 nucleotides read TGCGCCAGCAGCTTGGCCGAAATGGGGGATGAAAAACTGTTTTTT. Amino acids: CASSLAEMGDEKLFF. J is TRBJ1-4 and V is TRBV5-1; D possibly corresponds to TRBD1 (5 bases). Germline V gives CDR1 SGHRS, CDR2 YFSETQ. V was cut by 0 bases and J by 6 bases, with 12 bases left in between. There are 15 residues in the CDR3.